Presented here are 18 T cell receptor beta chains from one specimen sequenced in a study of T cell repertoires in cytomegalovirus infection. One entry per CDR3 protein, called by TCRdb with MiXCR from the reads. The data show approximately 170,000 distinct CDR3 sequences, with over 15% seen just once and about 19% held by the top ten. Sequencing was performed on CD8+ T cells from PBMCs. The receptor set was obtained from a human donor in good health (CMV status not recorded). Some clones in this sample may be carry-over from other donors' samples.

This clonotype has a count of ten or more. The chain is built from TRBV7-2 and TRBJ2-1; 11 positions agree with TRBD2. The CDR3 is made up of 16 amino acids. With 1 base clipped from V and 4 bases from J, the junction kept 3 bases outside the gene matches. The germline gives CDR1 SGHTA, CDR2 FQGNSA. CDR3 nucleotides: TGTGCCAGCAGCTTAGGACTAGCGGGATCATACAATGAGCAGTTCTTC. Translating gives CASSLGLAGSYNEQFF.

This clonotype was seen a single time. The chain combines TRBV5-4 with TRBJ2-1; 9 bases map to TRBD2. Germline CDR1 and CDR2: SGHNT and YYREEE (reference sequence). There are 17 residues in the CDR3. Trimming cost V 2 bases and J 0 bases; bases outside gene matches: 6. The CDR3 loop is CASSFKREVPSYNEQFF. The CDR3 coding sequence is TGTGCCAGCAGCTTCAAGCGGGAGGTCCCCTCCTACAATGAGCAGTTCTTC.

Many counts were recorded for this clonotype. The genes are TRBV10-3 and TRBJ2-5, with TRBD2 identical over 9 bases. The CDR3 contains 13 residues. The trim removed 8 bases at V and 5 bases at J, leaving 6 bases unmatched. Germline-derived CDR1 and CDR2 are ENHRY and SYGVKD. The CDR3 spells CAISWTSVETQYF. DNA of the CDR3: TGTGCCATCTCCTGGACTAGCGTCGAGACCCAGTACTTC.

The rearrangement uses TRBV7-2 and TRBJ1-1; no firm D call. From germline, CDR1 is SGHTA and CDR2 FQGNSA. The V end lost 5 bases, the J end lost 5 bases, and 18 bases lay between the germline ends. This CDR3 comprises 15 residues. CDR3 amino acids: CASSRGWTMSTEAFF. The CDR3 coding sequence is TGTGCCAGCAGCCGAGGGTGGACCATGAGTACTGAAGCTTTCTTT. Combining the CDR3 with reference TRBV7-2 and TRBJ1-1 gives the whole variable domain GAGVSQSPSNKVTEKGKDVELRCDPISGHTALYWYRQSLGQGLEFLIYFQGNSAPDKSGLPSDRFSAERTGGSVSTLTIQRTQQEDSAVYLCASSRGWTMSTEAFFGQGTRLTVV.

This clonotype was counted a few times. The chain links TRBV11-2 to TRBJ2-7, with D perhaps TRBD1 (5 bases). The germline V gene encodes CDR1 SGHAT and CDR2 FQNNGV. This CDR3 comprises 13 residues. The germline V and J ends were trimmed by 3 bases and 3 bases, with 9 bases remaining between them. The CDR3 DNA reads as TGTGCCAGCAGCTTGGGGCCCTTCTACGAGCAGTACTTC. This encodes CASSLGPFYEQYF. The variable domain in full, with the rest retrieved from reference TRBV11-2 and TRBJ2-7, is EAGVAQSPRYKIIEKRQSVAFWCNPISGHATLYWYQQILGQGPKLLIQFQNNGVVDDSQLPKDRFSAERLKGVDSTLKIQPAKLEDSAVYLCASSLGPFYEQYFGPGTRLTVT.

This clonotype was observed once. This sequence joins TRBV29-1 and TRBJ2-5; 9 bases fit TRBD2. The CDR3 is made up of 15 amino acids. The V gene's germline CDR1 is SQVTM and CDR2 ANQGSEA. V lost 7 bases to trimming and J lost 7 bases; unmatched junction nucleotides: 16. CDR3 bases: TGCAGCGCCGAGGGTAGCGGGGGTAGTTCAAGGACCCAGTACTTC. It translates to CSAEGSGGSSRTQYF.

The gene calls are TRBV6-4 and TRBJ2-7; D possibly matches TRBD1 or TRBD2 (6 bases each). The CDR3 has 13 residues. V lost 11 bases and J lost 0, with 14 bases in between. Germline loops: CDR1 MRHNA, CDR2 SNTAGT. The CDR3 region is CALRDIHSYEQYF. The DNA of the CDR3 is TGTGCCCTGCGGGACATTCACTCCTACGAGCAGTACTTC.

This clonotype appeared a few times. The V and J genes are TRBV12-5 and TRBJ2-1; TRBD2 agrees at 10 bases. Trimming cost V 0 bases and J 2 bases; bases outside gene matches: 4. Germline V gives CDR1 LGHNT, CDR2 FRNRAP. The CDR3 length is 17 residues. In DNA form, the CDR3 reads TGTGCTAGTGGTTTGGTGGCTAGCGGGAGCGCCTACAATGAGCAGTTCTTC. It codes for CASGLVASGSAYNEQFF.

The chain carries TRBV28 and TRBJ2-1, with TRBD2 matching 8 bases. CDR1 is MDHEN, CDR2 SYDVKM, per germline. The CDR3 spans 19 residues. V shed 8 bases, J shed 7 bases, and the junction held 25 bases outside the gene matches. The CDR3 nucleotides are TGTGCCAGCGATCGGACCCGGGAGGGCCCCGAAAAGCCGTTGAATGAGCAGTTCTTC. Translation: CASDRTREGPEKPLNEQFF.

This chain uses TRBV28 with TRBJ1-1, with 11 bases matching TRBD1. V shed 5 bases, J shed 4 bases, and the junction held 9 bases outside the gene matches. The length of the CDR3 is 16 residues. CDR1 is MDHEN, CDR2 SYDVKM, per germline. CDR3 amino acids: CASSAPGTGGFTEAFF. CDR3 DNA: TGTGCCAGCAGTGCTCCCGGGACAGGGGGTTTCACTGAAGCTTTCTTT.

This clonotype has just a few counts. The chain joins TRBV5-5 to TRBJ2-1; 7 bases line up with TRBD2. Germline V gene sequence: CDR1 SGHKS, CDR2 YYEKEE (reference sequence). The CDR3 covers 14 residues. Trimming at V came to 2 bases and at J to 10 bases, leaving 9 bases not matched to a gene. In DNA, the CDR3 is TGTGCCAGCAGCTTTGGACTAGTGGCGCGAGAGCAGTTCTTC. Protein product: CASSFGLVAREQFF.

This clonotype has more than one count but fewer than ten. The chain uses TRBV24-1 and TRBJ2-1; D possibly corresponds to TRBD1 (5 bases). Germline CDR1 and CDR2: KGHDR and SFDVKD. The V and J ends lost 0 bases and 10 bases respectively, with 9 bases between them. The CDR3 length is 13 residues. CDR3 bases: TGTGCCACCAGTGATTTGCGGCAGGGAGAGCAGTTCTTC. This codes for CATSDLRQGEQFF.

The V call is TRBV6-1, the J call TRBJ1-1; a possible D gene is TRBD1 (6 bases). Germline V gene data show CDR1 as MNHNS and CDR2 as SASEGT. The CDR3 contains 15 residues. Trimming cost V 8 bases and J 5 bases, with 21 bases left between them. In DNA form, the CDR3 reads TGTGCCAGCCCGAACGTTGGGGGGCTGAGGACTGAAGCTTTCTTT. The encoded protein is CASPNVGGLRTEAFF.

The V call is TRBV7-8, the J call TRBJ2-5; TRBD2 might be the D (6 bases). The CDR3 consists of 15 residues. Germline V CDR1 and CDR2: SGHVS, FQNEAQ. Trimming pared 6 bases from V and 2 bases from J, leaving 16 bases between. The CDR3 loop is CASSRRAGSQETQYF. In DNA, the CDR3 is TGTGCCAGCAGTCGAAGGGCGGGGAGTCAAGAGACCCAGTACTTC.

This clonotype showed up many times. The chain carries TRBV28 and TRBJ2-7, with TRBD2 as a possible D gene (7 bases). V was trimmed by 7 bases and J by 5 bases, leaving 18 bases between them. CDR3 size: 14 residues. CDR1 and CDR2 (germline): MDHEN, SYDVKM. The CDR3 DNA reads as TGTGCCAGCACCATGGGGGGGGCGAATAACGAGCAGTACTTC. The encoded protein is CASTMGGANNEQYF. The complete variable domain, with remaining parts taken from reference TRBV28 and TRBJ2-7, reads DVKVTQSSRYLVKRTGEKVFLECVQDMDHENMFWYRQDPGLGLRLIYFSYDVKMKEKGDIPEGYSVSREKKERFSLILESASTNQTSMYLCASTMGGANNEQYFGPGTRLTVT.

This clonotype was observed a handful of times. The chain carries TRBV27 and TRBJ2-2; D is ambiguous. From germline, CDR1 is MNHEY and CDR2 SMNVEV (reference sequence). Trimming pared 4 bases from V and 3 bases from J, leaving 3 bases between. CDR3 size: 12 residues. CDR3 coding DNA: TGTGCCAGCAGTTGGGACACCGGGGAGCTGTTTTTT. Its translation is CASSWDTGELFF.

The genes are TRBV12-3 or TRBV12-4 and TRBJ2-1; D call uncertain. The CDR3 extends over 11 amino acids. With 1 base removed from V and 15 bases from J, the gap between germline ends came to 10 bases. The CDR3 sequence: CASSLGISWFF. Written as DNA, the CDR3 is TGTGCCAGCAGTTTAGGGATTAGCTGGTTCTTC.

This clonotype occurred a few times. The chain employs TRBV2 and TRBJ2-7, with 11 bases fitting TRBD1. The junction had 7 bases not matched to a gene; V was cut back by 7 bases and J by 5 bases. CDR3 length equals 14 residues. CDR1 is SNHLY, CDR2 FYNNEI, per germline. CDR3 DNA sequence: TGTGCCAGCATACAAGGGACAGGGGGAAACGAGCAGTACTTC. Translation: CASIQGTGGNEQYF. The full variable domain, in which reference TRBV2 and TRBJ2-7 provide the parts outside the CDR3, is EPEVTQTPSHQVTQMGQEVILRCVPISNHLYFYWYRQILGQKVEFLVSFYNNEISEKSEIFDDQFSVERPDGSNFTLKIRSTKLEDSAMYFCASIQGTGGNEQYFGPGTRLTVT.